Listed below are T cell receptor beta chains from one sample, sequenced in a study of OX40 agonist ivuxolimab in advanced cancers. Assay: immunoSEQ multiplex PCR; the TCRdb copy retains only in-frame clones and omits some. This table holds 50,000 to 65,000 clones, roughly four fifths found once. The sequences come from CD4+ or CD8+ T cells sorted from blood, collected in a trial of the OX40 agonist ivuxolimab. The origin of the receptors is an adult with an advanced solid tumor such as melanoma, head and neck, liver or kidney cancer. Each CDR3 is given with its conserved first and last residue. D genes are given only for firm matches. Only some rows state a clone size, as once, few, many or a class for expanded clones.

TRBJ2-7 | . | . | TRBV7-2 | TGTGCCAGCAGCTTAAGGGTTAGCTACGAGCAGTACTTC | CASSLRVSYEQYF
TRBJ1-2 | TRBD1 | . | TRBV6-6 | TGTGCCAGCAGTTCATCGGACAGGGGAGGAGGCTACACCTTC | CASSSSDRGGGYTF
TRBJ1-3 | TRBD1 | . | TRBV4-2 | TGTGCCAGCAGCCAAGATAGGTCGACAGGGGGAAACACCATATATTTT | CASSQDRSTGGNTIYF
TRBJ1-2 | TRBD1 | . | TRBV4-1 | TGCGCCAGCAGCCAAGATCGGACAGGGGCTAACTATGGCTACACCTTC | CASSQDRTGANYGYTF
TRBJ1-4 | . | few | TRBV5-1 | TGCGCCAGCAGCTTCATGGGGACTAATGAAAAACTGTTTTTT | CASSFMGTNEKLFF
TRBJ2-3 | . | . | TRBV14 | TGTGCCAGCAGCCGTGGTTCCCTAGGGGATACGCAGTATTTT | CASSRGSLGDTQYF
TRBJ2-3 | TRBD2 | . | TRBV19 | TGTGCCAGTAGTATCAGGGTAGGTAGCGGGACCACAGATACGCAGTATTTT | CASSIRVGSGTTDTQYF
TRBJ1-1 | . | . | TRBV5-4 | TGTGCCAGCAGCTTGGGGCAGGGGTTCACTGAAGCTTTCTTT | CASSLGQGFTEAFF
TRBJ2-5 | . | . | TRBV30 | TGTGCCTGGAGTGTAGTTCAAGAGACCCAGTACTTC | CAWSVVQETQYF
TRBJ1-2 | . | once | TRBV7-2 | TGTGCCAGCACCAAAGACCGCCTGATCAACTATGGCTACACCTTC | CASTKDRLINYGYTF
TRBJ2-6 | . | . | TRBV6-1 | TGTGCCAGCAGTGAAACGGTACAGGCCAGCTCTGGGGCCAACGTCCTGACTTTC | CASSETVQASSGANVLTF
TRBJ2-5 | . | . | TRBV5-1 | TGCGCCAGCGGAAACCAAGAGACCCAGTACTTC | CASGNQETQYF
TRBJ1-2 | . | . | TRBV15 | TGTGCCACCAGCAGAGACTCTGGCACCATCTATGGCTACACCTTC | CATSRDSGTIYGYTF
TRBJ2-1 | TRBD2 | few | TRBV7-3 | TGTGCCAGCAGCTTAGTCGGGGGGGCCTACAATGAGCAGTTCTTC | CASSLVGGAYNEQFF
TRBJ1-2 | . | . | TRBV4-1 | TGCGCCAGCAGCCATAGTGGGGCTGCGAAATACACCTATGGCTACACCTTC | CASSHSGAAKYTYGYTF
TRBJ2-3 | . | few | TRBV5-8 | TGTGCCAGCAGCTTTTCCGGGGATAGGACAGATACGCAGTATTTT | CASSFSGDRTDTQYF
TRBJ1-2 | . | few | TRBV5-1 | TGCGCCAGCAGCTTGGCTGCAGGGGAAGGCTACACCTTC | CASSLAAGEGYTF
TRBJ2-3 | . | . | TRBV7-9 | TGTGCCAGCAGCCCACAGGGGAGGGCGGATACGCAGTATTTT | CASSPQGRADTQYF
TRBJ2-2 | . | . | TRBV6-1 | TGTGCCAGCGATATGGGGGGCCACACCGGGGAGCTGTTTTTT | CASDMGGHTGELFF
TRBJ1-5 | TRBD1 | . | TRBV19 | TGTGCCAGTAGCCAAAGCGGGACAGGGTATCAGCCCCAGCATTTT | CASSQSGTGYQPQHF
TRBJ1-5 | . | . | TRBV2 | TGTGCCAGCAAAAGGCATTCGAGCAATCAGCCCCAGCATTTT | CASKRHSSNQPQHF
TRBJ1-5 | . | . | TRBV25-1 | TGTGCCAGCAGTAGGGGTATAGGGCAGCCCCAGCATTTT | CASSRGIGQPQHF
TRBJ1-6 | . | . | TRBV21-1 | TGTGCCAGCAGCCAGGGCAGGCCTTTTCAAAATTCACCCCTCCACTTT | CASSQGRPFQNSPLHF
TRBJ1-5 | . | . | TRBV7-8 | TGTGCCAGCAGCTTAGGGCGGAACAATCAGCCCCAGCATTTT | CASSLGRNNQPQHF
TRBJ2-3 | . | . | TRBV7-9 | TGTGCCAGCAGCCGGCAACAGGGTACAGATACGCAGTATTTT | CASSRQQGTDTQYF
TRBJ2-2 | . | . | TRBV7-2 | TGTGCCAGCAGCTCACGACAGCTGAACACCGGGGAGCTGTTTTTT | CASSSRQLNTGELFF
TRBJ1-2 | . | . | TRBV19 | TGTGCCAGTAGTGATCGGGTTAATGGCTACACCTTC | CASSDRVNGYTF
TRBJ2-7 | . | . | TRBV30 | TGTGCCTGGAGTGTAAATTTGGTCAACGAGCAGTACTTC | CAWSVNLVNEQYF
TRBJ1-2 | . | few | TRBV19 | TGTGCCAGTATGTCGGGGTCCTATGGCTACACCTTC | CASMSGSYGYTF
TRBJ2-1 | TRBD1 | . | TRBV7-2 | TGTGCCAGCAGCCTCGACAGGGATGGGAACAATGAGCAGTTCTTC | CASSLDRDGNNEQFF
TRBJ1-2 | . | . | TRBV19 | TGTGCCAGTAGTAGCCTCGGGGGAAATCGTCGCGGCTACACCTTC | CASSSLGGNRRGYTF
TRBJ1-4 | TRBD1 | . | TRBV10-3 | TGTGCCATCAGTGTTGGCAGGGGGGACGAAAAACTGTTTTTT | CAISVGRGDEKLFF
TRBJ1-6 | . | . | TRBV4-3 | TGCGCCAGCAGCCAAGAACCCGTAAATTCACCCCTCCACTTT | CASSQEPVNSPLHF
TRBJ1-4 | . | . | TRBV5-5 | TGTGCCAGCAGCTCAGGCGTCTTGATTGCAACTAATGAAAAACTGTTTTTT | CASSSGVLIATNEKLFF
TRBJ1-2 | TRBD1 | once | TRBV7-9 | TGTGCCAGCAGCTGGGACAGGGACACATATGGCTACACCTTC | CASSWDRDTYGYTF
TRBJ1-2 | . | . | TRBV18 | TGTGCCAGCTCGGCCACTGTCGTAGGCCCAAACTATGGCTACACCTTC | CASSATVVGPNYGYTF